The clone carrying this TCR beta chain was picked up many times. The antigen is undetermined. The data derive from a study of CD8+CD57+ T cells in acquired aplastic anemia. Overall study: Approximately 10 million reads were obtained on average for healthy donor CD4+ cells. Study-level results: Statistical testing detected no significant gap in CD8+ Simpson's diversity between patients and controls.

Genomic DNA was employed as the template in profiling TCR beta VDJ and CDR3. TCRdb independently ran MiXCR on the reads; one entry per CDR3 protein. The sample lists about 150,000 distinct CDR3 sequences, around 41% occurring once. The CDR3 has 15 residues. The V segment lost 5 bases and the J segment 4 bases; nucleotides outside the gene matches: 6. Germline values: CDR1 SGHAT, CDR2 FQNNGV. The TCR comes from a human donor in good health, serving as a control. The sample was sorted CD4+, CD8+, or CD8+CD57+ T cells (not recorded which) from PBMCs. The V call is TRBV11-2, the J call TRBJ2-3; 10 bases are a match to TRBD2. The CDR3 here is CASSPSGSRADTQYF. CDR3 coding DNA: TGTGCCAGCAGCCCTAGCGGGAGCAGGGCAGATACGCAGTATTTT.